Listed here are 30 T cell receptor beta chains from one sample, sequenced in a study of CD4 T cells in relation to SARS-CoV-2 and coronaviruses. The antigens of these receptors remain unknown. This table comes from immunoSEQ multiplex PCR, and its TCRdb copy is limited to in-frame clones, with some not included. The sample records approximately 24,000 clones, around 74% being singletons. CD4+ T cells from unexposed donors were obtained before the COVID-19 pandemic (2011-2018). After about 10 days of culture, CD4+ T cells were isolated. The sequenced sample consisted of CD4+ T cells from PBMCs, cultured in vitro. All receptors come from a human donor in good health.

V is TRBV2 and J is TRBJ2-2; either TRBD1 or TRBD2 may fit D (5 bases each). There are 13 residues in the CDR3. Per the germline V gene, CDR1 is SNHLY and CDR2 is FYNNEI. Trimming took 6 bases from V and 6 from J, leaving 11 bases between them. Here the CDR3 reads CASRVEGSGELFF. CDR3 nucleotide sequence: TGTGCCAGCAGGGTTGAGGGGTCCGGGGAGCTGTTTTTT.

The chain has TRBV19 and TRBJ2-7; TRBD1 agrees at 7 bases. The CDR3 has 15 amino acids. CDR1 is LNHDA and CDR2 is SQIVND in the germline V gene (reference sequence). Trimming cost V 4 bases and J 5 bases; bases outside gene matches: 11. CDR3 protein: CASSTTRQGFNEQYF. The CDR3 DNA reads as TGTGCCAGTAGTACCACCCGACAGGGTTTTAACGAGCAGTACTTC.

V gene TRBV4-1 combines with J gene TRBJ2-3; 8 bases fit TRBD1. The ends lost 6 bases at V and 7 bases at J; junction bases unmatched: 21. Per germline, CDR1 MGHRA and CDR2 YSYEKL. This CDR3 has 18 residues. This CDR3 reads CASRTVGRGQEIPNTQYF. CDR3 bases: TGCGCCAGCAGGACGGTCGGTCGGGGACAGGAAATTCCAAATACGCAGTATTTT.

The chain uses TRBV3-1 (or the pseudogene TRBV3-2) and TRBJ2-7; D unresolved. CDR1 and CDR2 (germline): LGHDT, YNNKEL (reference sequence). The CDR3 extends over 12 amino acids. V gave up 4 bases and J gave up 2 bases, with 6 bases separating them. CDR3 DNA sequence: TGTGCCAGCAGCCCCGCTCCCTACGAGCAGTACTTC. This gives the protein CASSPAPYEQYF.

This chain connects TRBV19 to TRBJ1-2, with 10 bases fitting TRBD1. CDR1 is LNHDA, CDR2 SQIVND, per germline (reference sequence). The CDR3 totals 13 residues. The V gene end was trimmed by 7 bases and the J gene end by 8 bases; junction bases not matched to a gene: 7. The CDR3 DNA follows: TGTGCCAGTACCCACCGGACAGGGGGAGGCTACACCTTC. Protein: CASTHRTGGGYTF.

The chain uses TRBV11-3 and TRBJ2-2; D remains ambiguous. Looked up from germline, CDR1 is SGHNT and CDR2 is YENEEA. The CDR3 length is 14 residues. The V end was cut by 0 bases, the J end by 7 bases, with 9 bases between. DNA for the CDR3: TGTGCCAGCAGCTTAGATGGGGTGAACGGGGAGCTGTTTTTT. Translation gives CASSLDGVNGELFF.

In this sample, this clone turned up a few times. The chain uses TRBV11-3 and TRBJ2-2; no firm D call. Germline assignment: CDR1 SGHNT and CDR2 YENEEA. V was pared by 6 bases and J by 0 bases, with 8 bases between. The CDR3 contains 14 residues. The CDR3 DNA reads TGTGCCAGCAGATCAAGAGCGAACACCGGGGAGCTGTTTTTT. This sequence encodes CASRSRANTGELFF. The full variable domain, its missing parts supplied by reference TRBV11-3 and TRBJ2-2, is EAGVVQSPRYKIIEKKQPVAFWCNPISGHNTLYWYLQNLGQGPELLIRYENEEAVDDSQLPKDRFSAERLKGVDSTLKIQPAELGDSAVYLCASRSRANTGELFFGEGSRLTVL.

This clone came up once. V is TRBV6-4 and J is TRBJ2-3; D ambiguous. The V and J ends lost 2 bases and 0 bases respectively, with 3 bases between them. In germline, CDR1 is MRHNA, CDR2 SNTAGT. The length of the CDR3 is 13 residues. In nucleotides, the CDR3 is TGTGCCAGCAGTGACGGGAGCACAGATACGCAGTATTTT. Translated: CASSDGSTDTQYF.

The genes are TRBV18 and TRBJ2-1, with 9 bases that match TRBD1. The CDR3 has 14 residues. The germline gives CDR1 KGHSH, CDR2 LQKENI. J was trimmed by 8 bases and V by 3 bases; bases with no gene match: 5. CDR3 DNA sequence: TGTGCCAGCTCACCGGGACAGGGTGGACATGAGCAGTTCTTC. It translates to CASSPGQGGHEQFF. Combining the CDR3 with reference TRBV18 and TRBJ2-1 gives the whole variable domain NAGVMQNPRHLVRRRGQEARLRCSPMKGHSHVYWYRQLPEEGLKFMVYLQKENIIDESGMPKERFSAEFPKEGPSILRIQQVVRGDSAAYFCASSPGQGGHEQFFGPGTRLTVL.

CDR3 coding DNA: TGTGCCAGTAGTATCGGTGGACAGGGGCCCTACAATGAGCAGTTCTTC. Translated: CASSIGGQGPYNEQFF. The chain has TRBV19 and TRBJ2-1; 9 bases are a match to TRBD1. Germline CDR1 and CDR2: LNHDA and SQIVND (reference sequence). V shed 3 bases, J shed 2 bases, and the junction held 5 bases outside the gene matches. The CDR3 is 16 residues long.

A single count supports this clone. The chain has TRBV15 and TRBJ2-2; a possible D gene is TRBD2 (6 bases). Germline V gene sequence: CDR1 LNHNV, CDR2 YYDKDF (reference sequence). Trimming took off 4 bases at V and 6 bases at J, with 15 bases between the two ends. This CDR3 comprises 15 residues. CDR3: CATSKTGTPPGELFF. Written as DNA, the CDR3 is TGTGCCACCAGCAAGACCGGGACTCCTCCCGGGGAGCTGTTTTTT.

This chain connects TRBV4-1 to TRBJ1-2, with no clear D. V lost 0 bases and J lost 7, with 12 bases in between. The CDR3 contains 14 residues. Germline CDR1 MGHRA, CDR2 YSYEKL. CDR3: CASSQDHGTPGYTF. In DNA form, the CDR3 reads TGCGCCAGCAGCCAAGACCACGGTACTCCTGGCTACACCTTC.

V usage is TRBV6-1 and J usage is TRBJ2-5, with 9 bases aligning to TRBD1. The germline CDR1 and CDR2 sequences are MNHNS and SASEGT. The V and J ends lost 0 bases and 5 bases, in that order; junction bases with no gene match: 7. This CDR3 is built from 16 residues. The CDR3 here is CASSEAGGQGSETQYF. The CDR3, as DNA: TGTGCCAGCAGTGAAGCGGGTGGACAGGGGTCTGAGACCCAGTACTTC.

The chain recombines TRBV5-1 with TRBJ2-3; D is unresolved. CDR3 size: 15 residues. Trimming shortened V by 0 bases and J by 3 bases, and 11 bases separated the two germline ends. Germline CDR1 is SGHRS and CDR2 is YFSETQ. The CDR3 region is CASSLARAGTDTQYF. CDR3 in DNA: TGCGCCAGCAGCTTGGCTCGGGCTGGGACAGATACGCAGTATTTT.

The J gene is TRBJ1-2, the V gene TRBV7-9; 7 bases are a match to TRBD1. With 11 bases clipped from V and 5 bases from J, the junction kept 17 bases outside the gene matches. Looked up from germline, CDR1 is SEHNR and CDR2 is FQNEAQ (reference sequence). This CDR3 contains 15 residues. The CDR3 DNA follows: TGTGCCGGAGAAAAAGACAGGGTAGGCTCTTATGGCTACACCTTC. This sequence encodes CAGEKDRVGSYGYTF.

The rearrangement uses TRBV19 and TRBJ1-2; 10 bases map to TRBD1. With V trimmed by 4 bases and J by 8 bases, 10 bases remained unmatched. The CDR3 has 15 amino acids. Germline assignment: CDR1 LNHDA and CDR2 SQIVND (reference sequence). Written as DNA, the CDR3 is TGTGCCAGTAGTACCCCTCGGACAGGGGGACGCGGCTACACCTTC. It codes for CASSTPRTGGRGYTF.

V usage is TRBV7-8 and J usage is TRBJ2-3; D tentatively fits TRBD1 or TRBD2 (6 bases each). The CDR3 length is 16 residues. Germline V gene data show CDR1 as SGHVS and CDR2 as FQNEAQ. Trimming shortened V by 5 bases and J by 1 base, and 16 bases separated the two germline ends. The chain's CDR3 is CASSPGGGLGTDTQYF. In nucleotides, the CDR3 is TGTGCCAGCAGCCCCGGAGGGGGTCTTGGCACAGATACGCAGTATTTT.

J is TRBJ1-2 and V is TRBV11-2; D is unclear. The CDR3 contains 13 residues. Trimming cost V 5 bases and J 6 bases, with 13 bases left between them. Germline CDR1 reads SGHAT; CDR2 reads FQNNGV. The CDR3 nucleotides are TGTGCCAGCAGCACCGTCGAACAGAATGGCTACACCTTC. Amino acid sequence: CASSTVEQNGYTF.

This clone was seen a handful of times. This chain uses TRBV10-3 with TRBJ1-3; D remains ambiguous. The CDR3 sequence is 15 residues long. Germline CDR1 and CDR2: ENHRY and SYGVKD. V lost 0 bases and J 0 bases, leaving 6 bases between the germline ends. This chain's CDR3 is CAISESAVSGNTIYF. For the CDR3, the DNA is TGTGCCATCAGTGAGTCGGCAGTCTCTGGAAACACCATATATTTT.

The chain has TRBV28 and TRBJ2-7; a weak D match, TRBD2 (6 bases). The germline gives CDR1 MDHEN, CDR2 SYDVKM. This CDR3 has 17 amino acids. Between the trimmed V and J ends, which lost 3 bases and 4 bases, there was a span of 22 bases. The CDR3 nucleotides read TGTGCCAGCAGTTTTATGCCGTCCAGGACTATTAGGTACGAGCAGTACTTC. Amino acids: CASSFMPSRTIRYEQYF.

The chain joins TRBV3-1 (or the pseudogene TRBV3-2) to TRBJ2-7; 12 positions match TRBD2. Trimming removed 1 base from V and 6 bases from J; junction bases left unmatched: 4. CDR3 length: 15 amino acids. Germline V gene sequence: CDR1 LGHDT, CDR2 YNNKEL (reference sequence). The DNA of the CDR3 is TGTGCCAGCAGCCAAGGACTAGCGGGAGCCTTCGAGCAGTACTTC. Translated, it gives CASSQGLAGAFEQYF.

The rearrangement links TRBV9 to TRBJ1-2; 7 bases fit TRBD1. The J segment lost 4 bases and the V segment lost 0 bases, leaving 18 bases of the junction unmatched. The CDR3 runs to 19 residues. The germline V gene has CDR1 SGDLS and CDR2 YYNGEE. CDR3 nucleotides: TGTGCCAGCAGCGTAGGAGCCCCCCTCGGGACAGCAAAACTCTATGGCTACACCTTC. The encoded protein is CASSVGAPLGTAKLYGYTF. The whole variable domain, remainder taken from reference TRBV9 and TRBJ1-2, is DSGVTQTPKHLITATGQRVTLRCSPRSGDLSVYWYQQSLDQGLQFLIQYYNGEERAKGNILERFSAQQFPDLHSELNLSSLELGDSALYFCASSVGAPLGTAKLYGYTFGSGTRLTVV.

The CDR3 protein is CATSRQGSGNTIYF. CDR3 DNA sequence: TGTGCCACCAGCAGACAAGGCTCTGGAAACACCATATATTTT. This chain links TRBV15 with TRBJ1-3; D gene ambiguous. Per germline, CDR1 LNHNV and CDR2 YYDKDF (reference sequence). The CDR3 runs 14 residues. Trimming cost V 2 bases and J 0 bases, with 5 bases left between them.

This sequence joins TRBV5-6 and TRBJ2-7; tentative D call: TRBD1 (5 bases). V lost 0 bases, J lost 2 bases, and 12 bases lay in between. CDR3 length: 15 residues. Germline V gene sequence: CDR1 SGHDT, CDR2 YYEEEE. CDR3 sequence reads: CASSLVGVVPYEQYF. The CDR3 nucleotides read TGTGCCAGCAGCTTGGTAGGGGTTGTACCCTACGAGCAGTACTTC.

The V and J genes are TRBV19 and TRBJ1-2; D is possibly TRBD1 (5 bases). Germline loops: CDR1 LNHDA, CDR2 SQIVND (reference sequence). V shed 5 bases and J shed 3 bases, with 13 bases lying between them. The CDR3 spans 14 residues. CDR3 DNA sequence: TGTGCCAGTAGTGAAAGGACGGGGGACTATGGCTACACCTTC. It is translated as CASSERTGDYGYTF.

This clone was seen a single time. CDR3 bases: TGCGCCAGTCGACAGGGGTCAATGAACACTGAAGCTTTCTTT. It yields the protein CASRQGSMNTEAFF. J is TRBJ1-1 and V is TRBV5-1, with 8 bases fitting TRBD1. CDR3 length: 14 amino acids. V lost 8 bases to trimming and J lost 0 bases; unmatched junction nucleotides: 6. Per the germline V gene, CDR1 is SGHRS and CDR2 is YFSETQ.

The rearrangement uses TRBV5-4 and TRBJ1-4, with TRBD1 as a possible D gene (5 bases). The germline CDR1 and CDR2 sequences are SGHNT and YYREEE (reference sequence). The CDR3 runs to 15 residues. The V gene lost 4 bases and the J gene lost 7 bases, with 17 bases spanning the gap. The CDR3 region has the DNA TGTGCCAGCAGCAAGGACACTTCATCGGCTGAAAAACTGTTTTTT. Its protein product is CASSKDTSSAEKLFF.

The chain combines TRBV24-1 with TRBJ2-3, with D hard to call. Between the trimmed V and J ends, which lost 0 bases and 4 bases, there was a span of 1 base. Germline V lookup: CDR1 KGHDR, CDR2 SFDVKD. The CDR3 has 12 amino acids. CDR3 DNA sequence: TGTGCCACCAGTGATTTGGCAGATACGCAGTATTTT. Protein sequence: CATSDLADTQYF.

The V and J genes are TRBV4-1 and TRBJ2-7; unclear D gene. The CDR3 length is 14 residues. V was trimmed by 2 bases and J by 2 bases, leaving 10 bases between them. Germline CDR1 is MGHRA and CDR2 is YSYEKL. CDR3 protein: CASSQYQAPYEQYF. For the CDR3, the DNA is TGCGCCAGCAGCCAATACCAAGCCCCCTACGAGCAGTACTTC.

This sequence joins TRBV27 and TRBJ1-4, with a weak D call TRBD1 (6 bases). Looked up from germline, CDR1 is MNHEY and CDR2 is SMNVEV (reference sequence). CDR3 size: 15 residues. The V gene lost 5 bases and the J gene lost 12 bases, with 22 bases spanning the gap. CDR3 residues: CASSPGTSIMKELFF. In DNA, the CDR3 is TGTGCCAGCAGTCCGGGGACATCAATAATGAAGGAACTGTTTTTT. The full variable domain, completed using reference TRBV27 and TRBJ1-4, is EAQVTQNPRYLITVTGKKLTVTCSQNMNHEYMSWYRQDPGLGLRQIYYSMNVEVTDKGDVPEGYKVSRKEKRNFPLILESPSPNQTSLYFCASSPGTSIMKELFFGSGTQLSVL.